The 10 T cell receptor beta chains given below trace back to one sample, sequenced in a study of tumor-infiltrating lymphocytes in primary liver carcinoma. Germline DNA was also extracted, and blood RNA was taken from unsorted whole blood. TCR beta cDNA came from about 500 ng total RNA, primed with a constant-region primer. Modified slightly, ARM-PCR produced TCR beta libraries over three nested multiplex PCR rounds. TRBV1-TRBV30 forward primers paired with a C-beta reverse primer were used in the first two PCR rounds, which ran roughly 9 cycles each. TCRdb reprocessed the multiplex PCR reads with MiXCR, giving one entry per CDR3 protein. The sample includes 320,000 or so distinct CDR3 sequences, approximately 60% of them seen just once. Sequenced sample: peripheral blood. The receptors were gathered from a man aged 35 to 55 with primary liver carcinoma and hepatitis B virus infection.

Written as DNA, the CDR3 is TGCGCCAGCAGCTTGAGACCTGGACAAGAGACCCAGTACTTC. It translates to CASSLRPGQETQYF. The V call is TRBV5-1, the J call TRBJ2-5; D is undetermined. Trimming shortened V by 1 base and J by 2 bases, and 9 bases separated the two germline ends. The V gene's germline CDR1 is SGHRS and CDR2 YFSETQ. The length of the CDR3 is 14 residues.

Remarks on this clonotype: A single base separates this from a much larger clone, so it may be a read error. The chain couples TRBV7-8 to TRBJ2-7; TRBD1 or TRBD2 may be the D gene (7 bases each). The CDR3 is made up of 15 amino acids. From germline, CDR1 is SGHVS and CDR2 FQNEAQ. The CDR3 DNA sequence: TGTGTCAGCAGCGCAGGGGGGGGCCCAGTCCACGAGCAGTACTTC. Translated, it gives CVSSAGGGPVHEQYF.

This clonotype was recorded a few times. The rearrangement links TRBV28 to TRBJ2-7; 10 positions agree with TRBD1. The CDR3 totals 14 residues. J gave up 5 bases and V 5 bases, and 6 bases lay outside the gene matches. Germline V gene sequence: CDR1 MDHEN, CDR2 SYDVKM. For the CDR3, the DNA is TGTGCCAGCAGTCAGACAGGGGGCTCGAACGAGCAGTACTTC. Encoded protein: CASSQTGGSNEQYF. Together with reference TRBV28 and TRBJ2-7, the CDR3 gives the full variable domain: DVKVTQSSRYLVKRTGEKVFLECVQDMDHENMFWYRQDPGLGLRLIYFSYDVKMKEKGDIPEGYSVSREKKERFSLILESASTNQTSMYLCASSQTGGSNEQYFGPGTRLTVT.

This clonotype was seen ten or more times. The chain combines TRBV10-3 with TRBJ2-3; TRBD1 matches at 8 bases. The germline CDR1 and CDR2 sequences are ENHRY and SYGVKD. The V gene end was trimmed by 4 bases and the J gene end by 2 bases; junction bases not matched to a gene: 8. CDR3 length: 16 amino acids. The CDR3: CAISGGEDRATDTQYF. The CDR3 region has the DNA TGTGCCATCAGTGGAGGGGAGGACAGGGCCACAGATACGCAGTATTTT.

The genes are TRBV5-4 and TRBJ2-2; D is uncertain. Per germline, CDR1 SGHNT and CDR2 YYREEE (reference sequence). Trimming stripped 4 bases from V and 6 bases from J, with 10 bases between. The CDR3 spans 13 residues. CDR3 in amino acids: CASSPYSPGELFF. CDR3 coding DNA: TGTGCCAGCAGCCCGTACAGTCCCGGGGAGCTGTTTTTT. The full variable domain, completed using reference TRBV5-4 and TRBJ2-2, is ETGVTQSPTHLIKTRGQQVTLRCSSQSGHNTVSWYQQALGQGPQFIFQYYREEENGRGNFPPRFSGLQFPNYSSELNVNALELDDSALYLCASSPYSPGELFFGEGSRLTVL.

Turning to this clonotype: This clone may be a read error of a much larger clone one base away. This chain connects TRBV4-1 to TRBJ2-7; D possibly uses TRBD1 or TRBD2 (5 bases each). CDR1 is MGHRA and CDR2 is YSYEKL in the germline V gene. V shed 7 bases and J shed 4 bases, with 26 bases lying between them. This CDR3 contains 17 residues. CDR3 nucleotides: TGCGCCAGCAACCAGAAACCGGGACCCGGAGACCTTTACGAGCAGTACTTC. It encodes CASNQKPGPGDLYEQYF.

A word on this clonotype: An end of the junction does not agree with germline; a read error may underlie this. The chain is built from TRBV6-2 or TRBV6-3 and TRBJ1-2, with unresolved D. The CDR3 has 14 amino acids. Germline-derived CDR1 and CDR2 are MNHEY and SVGEGT. CDR3 DNA sequence: TGTGCCAGCATTTACTCCGCCGGGAACTATGGCTACACCTTC. As protein: CASIYSAGNYGYTF.

A word on this clonotype: At one boundary the junction diverges from the germline segment, which might be a read error. The chain links TRBV4-3 to TRBJ2-7; D is uncertain. This CDR3 spans 14 amino acids. Per the germline V gene, CDR1 is LGHNA and CDR2 is YSLEER. As DNA, the CDR3 is TGCGCCAGCAGCCAAGTGGCGGTCTACTACGAGCGGTACTTC. Encoded protein: CASSQVAVYYERYF.

This clonotype was detected a few times. The genes are TRBV5-5 and TRBJ2-7; D possibly uses TRBD1 or TRBD2 (6 bases each). This CDR3 is 14 amino acids long. Looked up from germline, CDR1 is SGHKS and CDR2 is YYEKEE (reference sequence). Deletions cut 3 bases from V and 0 bases from J, with 10 bases between. This chain's CDR3 is CASSSGDTSYEQYF. For the CDR3, the DNA is TGTGCCAGCAGCTCGGGGGACACCTCCTACGAGCAGTACTTC.

Only a few counts were recorded for this clonotype. This rearrangement joins TRBV28 to TRBJ2-1; either TRBD1 or TRBD2 may fit D (5 bases each). The CDR3 is 13 residues long. Per germline, CDR1 MDHEN and CDR2 SYDVKM. Trimming cost V 9 bases and J 4 bases, with 13 bases left between them. The CDR3 region is CASTGPMYNEQFF. In nucleotides, the CDR3 is TGTGCCAGTACGGGACCGATGTACAATGAGCAGTTCTTC.